This T cell receptor beta chain appears in the sequencing data of a study of human T cells and chemical hapten exposure (dated by TCRdb to 2020 to 2023). As for the study more broadly: For sensitization, 2% DPC in acetone was applied to a roughly 2 cm by roughly 2 cm area of upper inner arm skin. The patient cohort, mostly female, included alopecia areata with under or over 50% scalp involvement, alopecia totalis and alopecia universalis. Patch testing on the upper back used Finn chambers containing 0.01% DPC, with scoring done after 6 days according to International Contact Dermatitis Research Group standards. Twenty-nine alopecia patients provided blood for TCR sequencing at one to four time points (pre-sensitization, 2, 6 and 24 weeks). Libraries were pooled for sequencing, and variation in per-sample TCR yields was attributed mainly to small differences in library volumes within the pool. Blood samples were taken from patients before sensitization (week 0) and then at 2, 6 and about 24 weeks after DPC sensitization. In alopecia patients, the study followed how the peripheral blood TCR repertoire changed in vivo over primary and secondary sensitization to diphenylcyclopropenone (DPC), a hapten. Throughout the roughly 25-week study period, patients were also given weekly therapeutic DPC doses on the scalp.

The library was produced with RACE. The instrument was a NextSeq 500. Library preparation attached unique molecular identifiers to individual cDNA molecules for quantitative, reproducible TCR counting. For every blood RNA sample, sequencing covered both the TCR alpha and TCR beta chains. Regarding the original processing steps: A median of approximately 96,000 TCRs per sample was observed, with a range of about 20,000 to 690,600. The Decombinator software suite was used to annotate the V, J and CDR3 of the TCR reads. For the PS versus PT1 abundance plots, all samples were subsampled to the same number of TCRs (28,000). Expanded TCRs were defined as absent before sensitization and observed at least eight times at the 2-week time point. TCRdb reanalyzed the raw reads on its own, using fastp at Q25 for trimming and MiXCR for clone calling, and kept in-frame beta chains. Duplicate CDR3 protein sequences are folded into a single record with the most common DNA and genes. These V and J calls rely on TCRdb rather than the paper's analysis. The sample table lists around 75,000 distinct CDR3 sequences, about 9.3% of them with a count of one. 6.8% of the sample comes from the top ten.

This clonotype was picked up many times. It has no known antigen specificity. The record has no base qualities; no much larger clone is one base away. CDR1 and CDR2 were assigned from the germline V gene as SNHLY and FYNNEI. The CDR3 goes from the cysteine to the phenylalanine over 11 residues. Only CDR3 DNA is held: 33 bases, read in frame from base 1. The junction carries 4 bases between V and J, which are trimmed by 4 bases and 4 bases respectively. Study-wide conclusions, independent of this receptor: Repeated subsampling changed both the strength of the expansion versus patch-test correlation and the threshold at which that correlation became significant. The number of PT1 expanded TCRs positively correlated with patch test score, significant at thresholds 8, 16 and 32 but not 4. Expanded TCRs formed significantly more large CDR3 similarity clusters than pre-sensitization or healthy control sets, consistent with antigen-driven responses. DPC sensitization did not change how many TCRs were above 1 in 1000 frequency, and no evidence was found of alterations in global repertoire structure. Because all patients had alopecia, a presumed autoimmune disease, the immune response of the patients might differ from that of healthy individuals.

The time point tag for this specimen amounts to: patch test 2, 6 weeks after DPC sensitization. The treatment or condition tag for this specimen amounts to: therapeutic diphenylcyclopropenone sensitization with weekly scalp DPC. At every patch-test visit, the blood draw took place before the patch test was put on. Patients were eligible if aged 18 to 70, diagnosed with alopecia and judged suitable for DPC therapy, and pregnant patients were excluded. Total RNA was extracted from unfractionated whole blood that had been collected in Tempus Blood RNA tubes. The chain uses TRBV2 and TRBJ1-1; the D gene lacks a confident call. The origin of this receptor is a woman aged 45 to 65 with alopecia areata. Some clones in this sample may be carry-over from other donors' samples. The sequencing used whole blood, collected in connection with sensitization to the hapten diphenylcyclopropenone (DPC). The DNA sequence follows: TGTGCCAGCAGTGTGACCACTGAAGCTTTCTTT. It translates to CASSVTTEAFF.